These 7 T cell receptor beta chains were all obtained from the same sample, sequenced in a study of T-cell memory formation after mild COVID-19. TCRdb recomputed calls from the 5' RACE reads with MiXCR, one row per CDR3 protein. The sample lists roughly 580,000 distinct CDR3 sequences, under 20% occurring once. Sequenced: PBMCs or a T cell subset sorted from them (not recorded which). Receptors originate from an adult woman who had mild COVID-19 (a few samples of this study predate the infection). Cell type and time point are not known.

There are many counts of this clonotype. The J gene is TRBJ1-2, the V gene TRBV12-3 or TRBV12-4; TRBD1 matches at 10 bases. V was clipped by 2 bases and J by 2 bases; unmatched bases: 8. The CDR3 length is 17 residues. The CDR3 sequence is CASSLRQGATSNYGYTF. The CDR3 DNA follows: TGTGCCAGCAGTTTACGACAGGGGGCTACCTCGAACTATGGCTACACCTTC.

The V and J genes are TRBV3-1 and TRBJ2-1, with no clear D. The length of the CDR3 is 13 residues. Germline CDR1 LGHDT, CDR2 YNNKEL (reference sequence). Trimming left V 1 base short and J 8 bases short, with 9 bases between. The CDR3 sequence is CASSQGVVDEQFF. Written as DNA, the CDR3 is TGTGCCAGCAGCCAAGGGGTGGTGGATGAGCAGTTCTTC.

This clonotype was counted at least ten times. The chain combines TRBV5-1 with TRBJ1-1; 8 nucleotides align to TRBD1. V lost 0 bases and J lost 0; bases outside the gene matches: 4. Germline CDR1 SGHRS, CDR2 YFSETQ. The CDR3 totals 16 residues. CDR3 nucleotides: TGCGCCAGCAGCTTGGGCCAGGGGGCCATGAACACTGAAGCTTTCTTT. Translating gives CASSLGQGAMNTEAFF.

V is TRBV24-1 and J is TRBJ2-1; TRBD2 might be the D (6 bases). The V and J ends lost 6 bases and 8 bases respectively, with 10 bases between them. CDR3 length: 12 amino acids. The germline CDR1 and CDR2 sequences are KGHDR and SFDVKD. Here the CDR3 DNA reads TGTGCCACCAGTAGCTGGGGGGATGAGCAGTTCTTC. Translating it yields CATSSWGDEQFF.

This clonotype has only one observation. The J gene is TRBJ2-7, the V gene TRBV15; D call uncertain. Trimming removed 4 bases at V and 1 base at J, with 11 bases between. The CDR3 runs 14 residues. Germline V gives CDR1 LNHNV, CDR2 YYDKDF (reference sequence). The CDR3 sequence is CATSTSGRSYEQYF. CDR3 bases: TGTGCCACCAGCACCTCCGGACGGTCCTACGAGCAGTACTTC.

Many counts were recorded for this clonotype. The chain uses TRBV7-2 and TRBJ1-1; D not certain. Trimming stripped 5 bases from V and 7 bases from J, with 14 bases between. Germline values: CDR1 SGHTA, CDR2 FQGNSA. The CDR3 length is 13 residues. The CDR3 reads CASSLNKFYEAFF. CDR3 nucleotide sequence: TGTGCCAGCAGCCTCAACAAGTTTTATGAAGCTTTCTTT.

Here the CDR3 DNA reads TGTGCCAGCCTGGCTAGCGGGGGGGAGGATGAGCAGTTCTTC. As protein: CASLASGGEDEQFF. The chain is built from TRBV3-1 and TRBJ2-1, with 12 positions matching TRBD2. V shed 8 bases, J shed 8 bases, and the junction held 7 bases outside the gene matches. CDR1 is LGHDT and CDR2 is YNNKEL in the germline V gene (reference sequence). The CDR3 sequence is 14 residues long.